This record covers a single T cell receptor beta chain. Everyone who took part was roughly 18 to 95 years old, and they came from about 23 US areas. Participants were placed into cohorts based on the clinical history they reported. The sample is drawn from a study of blood T cell repertoires in COVID-19. About the research overall: COVID-19 samples, acute and convalescent, were from the United States, Italy and Spain. From T cells, B-cell-depleted T cells, or PBMCs came the material, which was cDNA or gDNA.

Measured with immunoSEQ multiplex PCR; TCRdb has only the in-frame clones, and not every one. In the table there are about 300,000 clones, just over 85% of which are singletons. With 8 bases removed from V and 3 bases from J, the gap between germline ends came to 11 bases. The CDR3 is made up of 12 amino acids. CDR1 and CDR2 from the germline V gene are MNHEY and SVGAGI. Sequencing used PBMCs or T cells enriched from blood (not recorded which). This clonotype originated in a woman under 30 who had recovered from COVID-19. The chain couples TRBV6-5 to TRBJ2-7; tentative D call: TRBD2 (6 bases). The DNA for the CDR3 is TGTGCCAGCGCGGGACGGTACTACGAGCAGTACTTC. This codes for CASAGRYYEQYF.